Each of the 3 T cell receptor beta chains below was sequenced from the same sample in a study of T-cell memory formation after mild COVID-19. TCRdb re-called the 5' RACE reads through MiXCR, storing one row per CDR3 protein. Among some 250,000 distinct CDR3 sequences listed, roughly 18% were seen once. Specimen: PBMCs or a T cell subset sorted from them (not recorded which). The receptors were gathered from a man between 18 and 35 years old who had mild COVID-19 (a few samples of this study predate the infection). Cell type and time point are not known.

The rearrangement links TRBV7-6 to TRBJ2-1; 9 bases align to TRBD2. The CDR3 contains 17 residues. Germline V gene lookup returns CDR1 SGHVS and CDR2 FNYEAQ. V gave up 5 bases and J gave up 9 bases; unmatched junction bases: 17. The CDR3 sequence: CASSAQGRRGGLGEQFF. In nucleotides, the CDR3 is TGTGCCAGCAGCGCCCAGGGTCGGCGGGGGGGCCTTGGTGAGCAGTTCTTC.

V and J are TRBV9 and TRBJ2-5, with TRBD1 identical over 7 bases. The germline V gene encodes CDR1 SGDLS and CDR2 YYNGEE. V dropped 4 bases and J dropped 3; count of bases not matched to a gene: 6. The CDR3 length is 14 residues. The CDR3 here is CASSPTGEEETQYF. CDR3 DNA sequence: TGTGCCAGCAGCCCTACAGGGGAAGAAGAGACCCAGTACTTC. The full variable domain, with the rest looked up from reference TRBV9 and TRBJ2-5, is DSGVTQTPKHLITATGQRVTLRCSPRSGDLSVYWYQQSLDQGLQFLIQYYNGEERAKGNILERFSAQQFPDLHSELNLSSLELGDSALYFCASSPTGEEETQYFGPGTRLLVL.

Comment on this clonotype: Mismatch with germline at one junction end may stem from a read error. V usage is TRBV6-5 and J usage is TRBJ1-3; weak D call: TRBD1 (6 bases). The CDR3 is 15 residues long. CDR1 MNHEY and CDR2 SVGAGI come from the germline V gene. CDR3 bases: TGTGACAGCAGTTACTCGCGGGGGCCGGGAAACACCATATATTTT. Residues: CDSSYSRGPGNTIYF.